One sample yielded the 9 T cell receptor beta chains listed below, sequenced in a study of control samples from healthy donors and cancer patients. Libraries were prepared by immunoSEQ multiplex PCR; TCRdb keeps only in-frame clonotypes and omits some of them. The sample comprises 60,000 to 75,000 clones, around 82% of which are singletons, and approximately 30% rests with the top ten. Sequencing input: blood. The receptors were gathered from a middle-aged man in good health.

Comment on this clone: A read error may produce the germline difference seen at one junction end. The DNA of the CDR3 is TGTGCCAGTAGAATACTTCCAGGCCGAATTCACTTC. As protein: CASRILPGRIHF. The rearrangement joins TRBV19 to TRBJ2-5; D call uncertain. Germline V gene sequence: CDR1 LNHDA, CDR2 SQIVND (reference sequence). CDR3 size: 12 residues.

The chain combines TRBV19 with TRBJ2-3; 8 bases fit TRBD2. The CDR3 runs 14 residues. Germline CDR1 LNHDA, CDR2 SQIVND (reference sequence). Trimming removed 7 bases from V and 6 bases from J; junction bases left unmatched: 9. CDR3 in amino acids: CASTTGTRGDTQYF. The CDR3 coding sequence is TGTGCCAGTACGACCGGGACTAGAGGGGATACGCAGTATTTT.

V gene TRBV9 combines with J gene TRBJ2-1, with D possibly matching TRBD1 (6 bases). The CDR3 sequence is 14 residues long. Germline V gives CDR1 SGDLS, CDR2 YYNGEE. Trimming stripped 4 bases from V and 9 bases from J, with 17 bases between. The CDR3 DNA reads as TGTGCCAGCAGCCAAGGACAGTTCTTGAGTGAGCAGTTCTTC. Amino acid sequence: CASSQGQFLSEQFF.

The rearrangement links TRBV9 to TRBJ2-5, with TRBD2 matching over 14 bases. Unmatched junction bases numbered 7, after V lost 2 bases and J lost 4 bases. The CDR3 contains 17 residues. Germline CDR1 reads SGDLS; CDR2 reads YYNGEE. For the CDR3, the DNA is TGTGCCAGCAGCGTGGGGACTAGCGGGGGCCGGGGAGAGACCCAGTACTTC. This codes for CASSVGTSGGRGETQYF.

This clone is medium-sized. The chain couples TRBV25-1 to TRBJ2-3; D remains unclear. CDR3 size: 11 residues. Germline V gene data show CDR1 as MGHDK and CDR2 as SYGVNS. The germline V and J ends were trimmed by 3 bases and 7 bases, with 5 bases remaining between them. The CDR3 region is CASSEGYTQYF. The CDR3, as DNA: TGTGCCAGCAGTGAGGGATATACGCAGTATTTT.

The J gene is TRBJ2-1, the V gene TRBV3-1 (or the pseudogene TRBV3-2); D is uncertain. The germline V and J ends were trimmed by 0 bases and 4 bases, with 4 bases remaining between them. The CDR3 loop spans 13 amino acids. Germline CDR1 is LGHDT and CDR2 is YNNKEL (reference sequence). The CDR3 here is CASSQDRYNEQFF. Here the CDR3 DNA reads TGTGCCAGCAGCCAAGATCGATACAATGAGCAGTTCTTC.

This chain links TRBV6-6 with TRBJ1-5, with D possibly matching TRBD1 (6 bases). The CDR3 length is 13 residues. Between the trimmed V and J ends, which lost 5 bases and 5 bases, there was a span of 10 bases. The germline V gene encodes CDR1 MNHNY and CDR2 SVGAGI (reference sequence). In nucleotides, the CDR3 is TGTGCCAGCAGTCGCGCAGGGGATCAGCCCCAGCATTTT. Protein product: CASSRAGDQPQHF.

The rearrangement joins TRBV5-1 to TRBJ1-6; 8 nucleotides agree with TRBD1. This CDR3 has 14 residues. CDR1 SGHRS and CDR2 YFSETQ come from the germline V gene. The V gene end was trimmed by 4 bases and the J gene end by 5 bases; junction bases not matched to a gene: 2. The CDR3 DNA sequence: TGCGCCAGCAGCAAGGGACAGGATAATTCACCCCTCCACTTT. Its protein is CASSKGQDNSPLHF.

The V and J genes are TRBV14 and TRBJ1-6; 7 positions agree with TRBD1. The V and J ends lost 2 bases and 4 bases, in that order; junction bases with no gene match: 5. Looked up from germline, CDR1 is SGHDN and CDR2 is FVKESK. This CDR3 is 16 amino acids long. The CDR3 DNA reads TGTGCCAGCAGCCAACAGGGGGGACTTTATAATTCACCCCTCCACTTT. Its translation: CASSQQGGLYNSPLHF.